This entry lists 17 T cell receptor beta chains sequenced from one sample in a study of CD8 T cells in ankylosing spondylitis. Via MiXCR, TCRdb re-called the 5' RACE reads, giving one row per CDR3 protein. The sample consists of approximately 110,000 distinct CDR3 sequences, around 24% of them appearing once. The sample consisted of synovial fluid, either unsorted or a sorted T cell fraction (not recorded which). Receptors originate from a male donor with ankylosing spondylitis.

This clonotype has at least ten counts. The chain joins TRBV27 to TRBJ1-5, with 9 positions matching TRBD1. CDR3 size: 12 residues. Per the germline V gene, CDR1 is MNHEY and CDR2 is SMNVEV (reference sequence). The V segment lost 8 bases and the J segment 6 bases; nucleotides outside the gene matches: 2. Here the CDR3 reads CASGTGRQPQHF. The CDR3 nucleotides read TGTGCCAGCGGGACAGGGCGTCAGCCCCAGCATTTT.

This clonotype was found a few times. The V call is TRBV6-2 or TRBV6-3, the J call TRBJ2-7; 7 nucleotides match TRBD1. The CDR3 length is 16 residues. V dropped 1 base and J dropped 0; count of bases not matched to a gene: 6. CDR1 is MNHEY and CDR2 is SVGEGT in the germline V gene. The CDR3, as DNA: TGTGCCAGCAGTTACTTATCCGGGACAGTCTCCTACGAGCAGTACTTC. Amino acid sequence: CASSYLSGTVSYEQYF.

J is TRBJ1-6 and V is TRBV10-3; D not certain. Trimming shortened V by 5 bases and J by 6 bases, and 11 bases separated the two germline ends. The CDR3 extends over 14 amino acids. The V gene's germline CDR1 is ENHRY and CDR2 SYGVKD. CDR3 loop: CAISKATPNSPLHF. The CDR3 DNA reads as TGTGCCATCAGTAAAGCCACCCCTAATTCACCCCTCCACTTT.

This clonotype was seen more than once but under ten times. The CDR3 DNA reads as TGTGCCAGCAGCAGAAGTTACACTGAAGCTTTCTTT. Amino acids: CASSRSYTEAFF. V and J are TRBV11-2 and TRBJ1-1; D not certain. CDR3 length: 12 residues. Trimming cost V 5 bases and J 3 bases, with 7 bases left between them. Per the germline V gene, CDR1 is SGHAT and CDR2 is FQNNGV.

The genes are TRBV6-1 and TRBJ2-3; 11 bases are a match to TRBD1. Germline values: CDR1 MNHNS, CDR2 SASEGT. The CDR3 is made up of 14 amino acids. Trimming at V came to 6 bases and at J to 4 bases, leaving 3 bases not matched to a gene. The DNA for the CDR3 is TGTGCCAGCAGCCAGGGACAGGGGGCAGATACGCAGTATTTT. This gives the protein CASSQGQGADTQYF.

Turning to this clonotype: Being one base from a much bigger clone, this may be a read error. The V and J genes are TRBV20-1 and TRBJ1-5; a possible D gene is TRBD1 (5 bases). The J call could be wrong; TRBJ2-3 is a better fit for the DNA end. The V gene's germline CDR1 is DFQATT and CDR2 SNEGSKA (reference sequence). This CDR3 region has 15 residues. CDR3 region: CSARKGARVNQPQYF. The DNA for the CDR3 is TGCAGTGCTAGAAAAGGGGCCAGGGTCAATCAGCCCCAGTATTTT.

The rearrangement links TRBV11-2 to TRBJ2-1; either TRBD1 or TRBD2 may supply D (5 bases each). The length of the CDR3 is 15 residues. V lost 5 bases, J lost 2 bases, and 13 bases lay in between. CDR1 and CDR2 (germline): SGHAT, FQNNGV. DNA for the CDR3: TGTGCCAGCAGCGACTGGGACGTACCCTACAATGAGCAGTTCTTC. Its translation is CASSDWDVPYNEQFF. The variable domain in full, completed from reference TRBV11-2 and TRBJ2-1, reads EAGVAQSPRYKIIEKRQSVAFWCNPISGHATLYWYQQILGQGPKLLIQFQNNGVVDDSQLPKDRFSAERLKGVDSTLKIQPAKLEDSAVYLCASSDWDVPYNEQFFGPGTRLTVL.

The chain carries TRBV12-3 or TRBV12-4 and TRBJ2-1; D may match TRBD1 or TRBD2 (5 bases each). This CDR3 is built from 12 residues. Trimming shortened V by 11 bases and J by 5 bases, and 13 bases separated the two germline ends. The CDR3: CASGTRNNEQFF. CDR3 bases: TGTGCCTCCGGGACGAGGAACAATGAGCAGTTCTTC.

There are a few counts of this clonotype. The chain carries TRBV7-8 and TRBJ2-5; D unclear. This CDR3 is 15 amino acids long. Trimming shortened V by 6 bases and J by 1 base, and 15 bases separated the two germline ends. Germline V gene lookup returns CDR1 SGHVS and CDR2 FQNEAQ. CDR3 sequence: CASRLLRQLQETQYF. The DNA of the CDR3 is TGTGCCAGCAGGTTACTTAGGCAGCTCCAAGAGACCCAGTACTTC. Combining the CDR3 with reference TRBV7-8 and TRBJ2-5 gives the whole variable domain GAGVSQSPRYKVAKRGQDVALRCDPISGHVSLFWYQQALGQGPEFLTYFQNEAQLDKSGLPSDRFFAERPEGSVSTLKIQRTQQEDSAVYLCASRLLRQLQETQYFGPGTRLLVL.

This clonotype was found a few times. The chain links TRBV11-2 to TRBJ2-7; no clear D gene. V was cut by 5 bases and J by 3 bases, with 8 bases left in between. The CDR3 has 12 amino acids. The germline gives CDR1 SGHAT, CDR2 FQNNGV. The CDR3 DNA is TGTGCCAGCAGCCTTCTCGGCTACGAGCAGTACGTC. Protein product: CASSLLGYEQYV.

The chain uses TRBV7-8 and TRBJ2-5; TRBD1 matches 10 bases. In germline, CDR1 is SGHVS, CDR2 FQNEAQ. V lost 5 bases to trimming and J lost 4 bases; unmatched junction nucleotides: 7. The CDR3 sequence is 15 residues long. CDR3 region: CASSPRQGARETQYF. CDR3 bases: TGTGCCAGCAGCCCCCGACAGGGGGCGCGAGAGACCCAGTACTTC.

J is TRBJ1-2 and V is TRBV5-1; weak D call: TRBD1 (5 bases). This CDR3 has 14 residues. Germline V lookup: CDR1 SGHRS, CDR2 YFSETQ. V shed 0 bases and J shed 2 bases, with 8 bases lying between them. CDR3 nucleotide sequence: TGCGCCAGCAGCTTGGGACAGAGGAACTATGGCTACACCTTC. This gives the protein CASSLGQRNYGYTF.

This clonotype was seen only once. The CDR3 loop is CASSGRETNSYNEQFF. The CDR3, as DNA: TGTGCCAGCAGCGGAAGGGAGACTAACTCCTACAATGAGCAGTTCTTC. The genes are TRBV6-4 and TRBJ2-1, with a possible D match to TRBD2 (5 bases). The CDR3 runs 16 residues. Germline V gene lookup returns CDR1 MRHNA and CDR2 SNTAGT. Trimming removed 6 bases at V and 0 bases at J, with 15 bases between.

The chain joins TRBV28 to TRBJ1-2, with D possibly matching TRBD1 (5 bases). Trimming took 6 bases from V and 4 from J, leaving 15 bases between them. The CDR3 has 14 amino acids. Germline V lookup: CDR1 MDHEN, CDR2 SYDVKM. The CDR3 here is CASSRTHRTYGYTF. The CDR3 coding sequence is TGTGCCAGCAGCCGAACTCACAGGACCTATGGCTACACCTTC.

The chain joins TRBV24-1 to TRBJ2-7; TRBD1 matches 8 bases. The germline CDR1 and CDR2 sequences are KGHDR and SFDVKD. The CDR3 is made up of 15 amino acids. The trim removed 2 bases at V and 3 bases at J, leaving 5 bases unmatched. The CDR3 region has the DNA TGTGCCACCAGTGATTCCGGGACAGGAAACTACGAGCAGTACTTC. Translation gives CATSDSGTGNYEQYF.

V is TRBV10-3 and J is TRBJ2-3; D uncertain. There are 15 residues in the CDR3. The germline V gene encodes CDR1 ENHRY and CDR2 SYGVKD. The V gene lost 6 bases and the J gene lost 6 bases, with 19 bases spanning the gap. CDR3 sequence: CAISLQSEGSDTQYF. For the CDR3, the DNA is TGTGCCATCAGCTTACAAAGCGAAGGGTCCGATACGCAGTATTTT.

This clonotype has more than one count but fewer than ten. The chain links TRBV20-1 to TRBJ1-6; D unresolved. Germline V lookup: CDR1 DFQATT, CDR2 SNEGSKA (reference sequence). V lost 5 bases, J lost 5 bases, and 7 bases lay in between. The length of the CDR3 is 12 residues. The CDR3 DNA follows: TGCAGTGCTGCCGGGAATAATTCACCCCTCCACTTT. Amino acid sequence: CSAAGNNSPLHF.